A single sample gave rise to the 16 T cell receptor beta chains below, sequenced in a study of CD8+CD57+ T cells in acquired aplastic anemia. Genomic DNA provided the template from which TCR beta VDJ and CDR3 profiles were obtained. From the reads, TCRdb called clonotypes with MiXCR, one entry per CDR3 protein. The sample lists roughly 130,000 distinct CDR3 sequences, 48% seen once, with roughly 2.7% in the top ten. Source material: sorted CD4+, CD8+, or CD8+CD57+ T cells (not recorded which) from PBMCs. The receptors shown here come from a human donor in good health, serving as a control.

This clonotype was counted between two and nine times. The CDR3, as DNA: TGTGCCAGCAGTGGTTACAAAAACACTGAAGCTTTCTTT. Residues: CASSGYKNTEAFF. The chain uses TRBV2 and TRBJ1-1, with D uncertain. This CDR3 spans 13 amino acids. Per germline, CDR1 SNHLY and CDR2 FYNNEI. V lost 4 bases and J lost 2, with 8 bases in between.

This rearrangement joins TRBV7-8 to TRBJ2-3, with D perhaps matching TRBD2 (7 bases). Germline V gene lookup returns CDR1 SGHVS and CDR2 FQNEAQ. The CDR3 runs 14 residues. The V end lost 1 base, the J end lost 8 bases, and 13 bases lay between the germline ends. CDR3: CASSLEGGQVTQYF. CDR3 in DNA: TGTGCCAGCAGCTTAGAGGGGGGGCAAGTTACGCAGTATTTT.

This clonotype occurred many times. CDR3 DNA: TGCAGTGTTAGGGACTCCGCGAACTATGGCTACACCTTC. Translation gives CSVRDSANYGYTF. This sequence joins TRBV20-1 and TRBJ1-2, with D maybe TRBD1 (5 bases). Germline V gene data show CDR1 as DFQATT and CDR2 as SNEGSKA (reference sequence). V lost 7 bases and J 2 bases, leaving 14 bases between the germline ends. The CDR3 length is 13 residues.

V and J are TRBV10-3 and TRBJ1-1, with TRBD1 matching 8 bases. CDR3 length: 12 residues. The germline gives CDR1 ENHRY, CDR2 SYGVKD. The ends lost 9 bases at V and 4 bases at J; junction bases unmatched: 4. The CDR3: CAIKTGGTEAFF. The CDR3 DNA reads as TGTGCCATAAAAACAGGGGGCACTGAAGCTTTCTTT.

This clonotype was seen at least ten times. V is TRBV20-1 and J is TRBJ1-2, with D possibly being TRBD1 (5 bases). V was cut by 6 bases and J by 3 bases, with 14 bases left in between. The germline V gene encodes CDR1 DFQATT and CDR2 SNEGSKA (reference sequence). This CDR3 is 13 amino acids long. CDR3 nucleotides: TGCAGTGCCCCAAGGGGAAGGGACTATGGCTACACCTTC. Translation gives CSAPRGRDYGYTF.

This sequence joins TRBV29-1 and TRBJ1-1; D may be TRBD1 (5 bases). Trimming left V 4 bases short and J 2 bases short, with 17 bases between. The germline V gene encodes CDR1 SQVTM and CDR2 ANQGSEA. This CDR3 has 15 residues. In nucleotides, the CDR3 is TGCAGCGTTGCCATGCGGTACAGGCGAAACACTGAAGCTTTCTTT. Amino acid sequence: CSVAMRYRRNTEAFF.

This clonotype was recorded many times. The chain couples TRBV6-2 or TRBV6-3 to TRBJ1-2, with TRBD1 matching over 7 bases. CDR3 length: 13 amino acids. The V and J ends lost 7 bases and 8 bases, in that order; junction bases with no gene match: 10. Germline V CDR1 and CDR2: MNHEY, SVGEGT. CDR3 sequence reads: CASKQGVVSGYTF. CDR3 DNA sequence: TGTGCCAGCAAGCAGGGGGTCGTGTCGGGCTACACCTTC.

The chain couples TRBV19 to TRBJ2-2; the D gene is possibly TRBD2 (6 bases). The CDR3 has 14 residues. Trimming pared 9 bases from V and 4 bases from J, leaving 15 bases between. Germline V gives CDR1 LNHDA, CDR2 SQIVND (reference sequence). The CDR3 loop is CASRETGFTGELFF. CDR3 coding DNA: TGTGCCAGCCGGGAGACGGGATTCACCGGGGAGCTGTTTTTT.

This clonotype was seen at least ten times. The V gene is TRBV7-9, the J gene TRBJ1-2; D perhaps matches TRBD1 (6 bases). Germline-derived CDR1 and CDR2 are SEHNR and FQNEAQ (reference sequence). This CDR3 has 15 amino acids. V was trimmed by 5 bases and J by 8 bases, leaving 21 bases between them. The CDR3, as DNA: TGTGCCAGCAGCGCGCAACAGGGAAATAGGAACGGCTACACCTTC. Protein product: CASSAQQGNRNGYTF.

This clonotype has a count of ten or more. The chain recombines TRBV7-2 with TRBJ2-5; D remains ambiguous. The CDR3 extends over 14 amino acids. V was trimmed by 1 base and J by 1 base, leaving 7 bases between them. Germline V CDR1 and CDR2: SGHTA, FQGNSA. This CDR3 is CASSLVAVQETQYF. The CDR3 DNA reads TGTGCCAGCAGCTTAGTCGCGGTCCAAGAGACCCAGTACTTC.

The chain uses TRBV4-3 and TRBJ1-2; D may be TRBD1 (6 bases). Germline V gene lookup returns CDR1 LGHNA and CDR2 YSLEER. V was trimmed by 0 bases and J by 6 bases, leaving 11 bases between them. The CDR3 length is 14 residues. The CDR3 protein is CASSQDTRGHGYTF. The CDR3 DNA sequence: TGCGCCAGCAGCCAAGATACCAGGGGCCATGGCTACACCTTC.

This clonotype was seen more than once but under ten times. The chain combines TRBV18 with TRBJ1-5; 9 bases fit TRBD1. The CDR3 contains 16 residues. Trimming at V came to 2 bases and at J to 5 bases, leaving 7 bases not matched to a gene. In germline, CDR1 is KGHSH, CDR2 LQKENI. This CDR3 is CASSPTGTGRDQPQHF. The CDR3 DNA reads TGTGCCAGCTCACCAACCGGGACAGGGCGTGATCAGCCCCAGCATTTT.

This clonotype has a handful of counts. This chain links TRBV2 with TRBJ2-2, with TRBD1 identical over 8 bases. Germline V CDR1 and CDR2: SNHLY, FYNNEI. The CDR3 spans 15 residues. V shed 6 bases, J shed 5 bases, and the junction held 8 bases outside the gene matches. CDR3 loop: CASRQRTGTTGELFF. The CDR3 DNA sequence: TGTGCCAGCAGACAGAGGACAGGGACGACCGGGGAGCTGTTTTTT.

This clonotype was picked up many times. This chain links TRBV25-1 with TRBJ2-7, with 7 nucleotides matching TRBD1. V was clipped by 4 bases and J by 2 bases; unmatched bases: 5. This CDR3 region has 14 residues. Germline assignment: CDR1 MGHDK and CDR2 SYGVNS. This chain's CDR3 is CASSVGRGTYEQYF. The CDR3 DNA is TGTGCCAGCAGTGTTGGCAGGGGGACCTACGAGCAGTACTTC.

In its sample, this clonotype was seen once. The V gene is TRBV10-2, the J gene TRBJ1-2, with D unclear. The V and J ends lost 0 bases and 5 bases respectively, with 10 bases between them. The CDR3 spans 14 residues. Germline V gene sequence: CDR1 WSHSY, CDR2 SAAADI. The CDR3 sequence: CASSESIRGYGYTF. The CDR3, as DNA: TGCGCCAGCAGTGAGTCTATCAGAGGATATGGCTACACCTTC.

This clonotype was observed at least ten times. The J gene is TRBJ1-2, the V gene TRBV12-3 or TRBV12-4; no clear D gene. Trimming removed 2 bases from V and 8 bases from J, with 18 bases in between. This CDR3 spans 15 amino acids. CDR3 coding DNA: TGTGCCAGCAGTTTAAGGCAGGTCGGATTAAGGGGCTACACCTTC. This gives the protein CASSLRQVGLRGYTF.